This T cell receptor (beta chain) appears in the sequencing data of a study of human T cells and chemical hapten exposure. In the study overall: The study lasted 20 to 25 weeks, and patients were dosed weekly with diphenylcyclopropenone on the scalp throughout.

Time point denoted: patch test 3, about 24 weeks after DPC sensitization. The treatment is: therapeutic diphenylcyclopropenone sensitization with weekly scalp DPC. Patients had alopecia, were aged 18 to 70, and were not pregnant. Trimming shortened V by 4 bases and J by 2 bases, and 7 bases separated the two germline ends. The CDR3 sequence is 13 residues long. The germline V gene encodes CDR1 SGHVS and CDR2 FQNEAQ. The study's findings and limits: Patch test score was positively correlated with the counts of PT1 expanded TCRs.

Comments on this clonotype: The antigen is not known.

TCRdb re-called the RACE reads through MiXCR, storing one row per CDR3 protein. The sample records tens of thousands of distinct CDR3 sequences, approximately 12% being singletons. The rearrangement joins TRBV7-8 to TRBJ2-3, with D unclear. The clonotype originates from a woman aged 45-60 years with alopecia areata. Some clones in this sample may be carry-over from other donors' samples. The starting material was whole blood, obtained in connection with sensitization to the hapten diphenylcyclopropenone (DPC). The CDR3 protein is CASSSRTTDTQYF. The CDR3 bases are TGTGCCAGCAGCTCAAGGACCACAGATACGCAGTATTTT.